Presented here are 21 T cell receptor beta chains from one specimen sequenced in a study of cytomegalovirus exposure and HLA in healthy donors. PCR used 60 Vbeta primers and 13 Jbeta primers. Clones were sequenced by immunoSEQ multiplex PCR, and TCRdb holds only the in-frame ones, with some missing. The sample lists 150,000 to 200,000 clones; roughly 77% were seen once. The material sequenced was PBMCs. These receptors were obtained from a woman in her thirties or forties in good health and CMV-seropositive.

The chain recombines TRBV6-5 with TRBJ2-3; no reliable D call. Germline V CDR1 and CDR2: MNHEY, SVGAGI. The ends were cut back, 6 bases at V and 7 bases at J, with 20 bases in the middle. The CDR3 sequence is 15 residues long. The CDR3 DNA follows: TGTGCCAGCAGGTCCGCTGGTGCCCCACAACATACGCAGTATTTT. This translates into CASRSAGAPQHTQYF.

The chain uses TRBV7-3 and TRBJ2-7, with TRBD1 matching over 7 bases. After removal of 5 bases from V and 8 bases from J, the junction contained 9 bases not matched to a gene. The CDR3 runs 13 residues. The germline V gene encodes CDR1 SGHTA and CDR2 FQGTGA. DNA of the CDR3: TGTGCCAGCAGCCCGGGGACAGAGAACCAGCAGTACTTC. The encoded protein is CASSPGTENQQYF.

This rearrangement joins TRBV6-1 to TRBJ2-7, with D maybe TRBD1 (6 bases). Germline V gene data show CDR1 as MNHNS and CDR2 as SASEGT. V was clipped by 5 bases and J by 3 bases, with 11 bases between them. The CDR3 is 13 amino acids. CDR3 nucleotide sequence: TGTGCCAGCAGTCTCAACAGGGACTACGAGCAGTACTTC. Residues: CASSLNRDYEQYF.

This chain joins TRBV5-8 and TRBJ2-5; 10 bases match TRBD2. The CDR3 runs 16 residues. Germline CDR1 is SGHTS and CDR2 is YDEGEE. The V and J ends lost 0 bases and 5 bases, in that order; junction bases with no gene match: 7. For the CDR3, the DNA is TGTGCCAGCAGCTTGGGGCTAGCGGGAGTGGAGGAGACCCAGTACTTC. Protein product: CASSLGLAGVEETQYF.

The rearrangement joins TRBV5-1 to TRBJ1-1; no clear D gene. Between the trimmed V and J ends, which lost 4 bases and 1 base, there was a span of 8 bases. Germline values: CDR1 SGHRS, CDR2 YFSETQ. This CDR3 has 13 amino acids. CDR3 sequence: CASSPTANTEAFF. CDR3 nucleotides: TGCGCCAGCAGCCCAACAGCGAACACTGAAGCTTTCTTT.

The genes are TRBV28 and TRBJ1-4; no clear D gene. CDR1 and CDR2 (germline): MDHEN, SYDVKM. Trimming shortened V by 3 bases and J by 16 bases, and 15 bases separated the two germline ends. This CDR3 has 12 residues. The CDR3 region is CASSLFGRNRFF. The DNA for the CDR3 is TGTGCCAGCAGTTTGTTCGGGAGGAATCGGTTTTTT.

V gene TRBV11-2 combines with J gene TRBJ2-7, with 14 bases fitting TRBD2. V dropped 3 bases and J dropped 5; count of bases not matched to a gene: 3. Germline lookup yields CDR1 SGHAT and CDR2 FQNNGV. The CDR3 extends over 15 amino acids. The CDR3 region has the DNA TGTGCCAGCAGCTTCGGGACTAGCGGGAGAAACGAGCAGTACTTC. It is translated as CASSFGTSGRNEQYF.

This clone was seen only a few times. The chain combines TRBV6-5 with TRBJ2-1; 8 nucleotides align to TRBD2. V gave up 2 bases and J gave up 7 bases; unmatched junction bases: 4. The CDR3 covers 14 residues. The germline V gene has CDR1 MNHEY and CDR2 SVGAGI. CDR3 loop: CASSYATSVNEQFF. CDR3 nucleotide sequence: TGTGCCAGCAGTTACGCGACTAGCGTTAATGAGCAGTTCTTC.

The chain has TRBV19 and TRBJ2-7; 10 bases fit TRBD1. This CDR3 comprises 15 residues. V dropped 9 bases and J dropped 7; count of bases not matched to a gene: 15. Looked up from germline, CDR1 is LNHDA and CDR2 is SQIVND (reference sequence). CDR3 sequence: CARDPGTGVPLEQYF. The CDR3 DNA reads TGTGCCAGAGACCCCGGGACAGGGGTCCCCTTGGAGCAGTACTTC.

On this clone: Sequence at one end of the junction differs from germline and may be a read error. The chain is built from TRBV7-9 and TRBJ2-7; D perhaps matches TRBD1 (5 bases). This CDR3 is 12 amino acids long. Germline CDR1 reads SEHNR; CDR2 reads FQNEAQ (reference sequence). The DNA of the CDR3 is TGTTCCAGCAGCCAGGGTCCCTACGAGCAGTACTTC. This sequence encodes CSSSQGPYEQYF.

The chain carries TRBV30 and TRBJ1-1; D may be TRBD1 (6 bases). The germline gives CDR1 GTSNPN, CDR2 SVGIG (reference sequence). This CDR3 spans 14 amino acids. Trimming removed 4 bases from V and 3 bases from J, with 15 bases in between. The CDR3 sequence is CAWKVRGADTEAFF. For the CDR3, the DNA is TGTGCCTGGAAAGTTCGGGGGGCGGACACTGAAGCTTTCTTT.

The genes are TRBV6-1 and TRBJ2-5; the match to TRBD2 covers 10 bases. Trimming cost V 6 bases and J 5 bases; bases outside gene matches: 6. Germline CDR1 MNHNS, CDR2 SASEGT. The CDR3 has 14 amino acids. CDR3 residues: CASRPLAGVETQYF. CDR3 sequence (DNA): TGTGCCAGCAGGCCCCTAGCGGGAGTGGAGACCCAGTACTTC.

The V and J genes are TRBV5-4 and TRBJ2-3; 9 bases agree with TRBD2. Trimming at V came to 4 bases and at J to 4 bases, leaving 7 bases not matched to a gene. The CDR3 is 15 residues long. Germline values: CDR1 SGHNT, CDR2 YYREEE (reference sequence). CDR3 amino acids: CASSDRRTSADTQYF. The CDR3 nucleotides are TGTGCCAGCAGCGACCGCCGGACTAGCGCAGATACGCAGTATTTT.

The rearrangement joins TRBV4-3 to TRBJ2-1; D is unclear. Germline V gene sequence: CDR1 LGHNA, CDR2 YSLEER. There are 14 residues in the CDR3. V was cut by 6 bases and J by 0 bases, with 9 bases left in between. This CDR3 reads CASSEQPSYNEQFF. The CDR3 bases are TGCGCCAGCAGTGAACAGCCCTCCTACAATGAGCAGTTCTTC.

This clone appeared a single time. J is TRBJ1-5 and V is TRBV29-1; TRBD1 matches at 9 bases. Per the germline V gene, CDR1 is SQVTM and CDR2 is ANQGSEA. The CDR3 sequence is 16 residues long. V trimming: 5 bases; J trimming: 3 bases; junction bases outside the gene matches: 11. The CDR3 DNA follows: TGCAGCGTTCAGTACTCCGGGACAGGGAACAATCAGCCCCAGCATTTT. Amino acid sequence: CSVQYSGTGNNQPQHF.

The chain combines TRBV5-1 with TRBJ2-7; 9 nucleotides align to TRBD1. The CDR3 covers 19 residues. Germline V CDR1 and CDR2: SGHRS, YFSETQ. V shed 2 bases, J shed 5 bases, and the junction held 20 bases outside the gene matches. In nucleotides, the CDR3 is TGCGCCAGCAGCTTATTTCCCTTGACAGACTCGACAGGGGGAGACGAGCAGTACTTC. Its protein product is CASSLFPLTDSTGGDEQYF.

The CDR3 sequence: CASSPSRQGGEQFF. The CDR3 DNA sequence: TGTGCCAGCTCACCGTCCCGGCAGGGTGGAGAGCAGTTCTTC. This chain links TRBV18 with TRBJ2-1, with D possibly TRBD1 on 5 matching bases. The ends were cut back, 3 bases at V and 10 bases at J, with 16 bases in the middle. This CDR3 spans 14 amino acids. CDR1 and CDR2 from the germline V gene are KGHSH and LQKENI. Variable domain in full (rest from reference TRBV18 and TRBJ2-1): NAGVMQNPRHLVRRRGQEARLRCSPMKGHSHVYWYRQLPEEGLKFMVYLQKENIIDESGMPKERFSAEFPKEGPSILRIQQVVRGDSAAYFCASSPSRQGGEQFFGPGTRLTVL.

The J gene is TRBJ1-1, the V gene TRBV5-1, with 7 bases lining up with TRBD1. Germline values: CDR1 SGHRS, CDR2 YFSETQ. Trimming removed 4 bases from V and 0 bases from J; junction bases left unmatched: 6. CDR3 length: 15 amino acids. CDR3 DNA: TGCGCCAGCAGCCCCGCGACAGGGCTGAACACTGAAGCTTTCTTT. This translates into CASSPATGLNTEAFF.

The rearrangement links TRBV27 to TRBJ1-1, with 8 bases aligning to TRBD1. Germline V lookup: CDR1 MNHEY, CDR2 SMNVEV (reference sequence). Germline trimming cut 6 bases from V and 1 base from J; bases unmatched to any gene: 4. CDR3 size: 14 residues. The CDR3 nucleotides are TGTGCCAGCAGAAAACAGGGGGGGAACACTGAAGCTTTCTTT. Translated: CASRKQGGNTEAFF.

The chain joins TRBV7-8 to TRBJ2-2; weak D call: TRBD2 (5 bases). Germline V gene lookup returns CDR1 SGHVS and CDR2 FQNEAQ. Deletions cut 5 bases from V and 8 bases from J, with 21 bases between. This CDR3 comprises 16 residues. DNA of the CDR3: TGTGCCAGCAGCCCACTCCGGGCTCTGTCGGGGGGGGAGCTGTTTTTT. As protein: CASSPLRALSGGELFF.

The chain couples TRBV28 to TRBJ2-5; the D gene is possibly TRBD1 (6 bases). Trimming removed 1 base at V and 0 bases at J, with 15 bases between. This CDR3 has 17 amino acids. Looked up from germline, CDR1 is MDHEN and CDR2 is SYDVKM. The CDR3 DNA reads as TGTGCCAGCAGTTTATCGCCCTGGGACACGTACCAAGAGACCCAGTACTTC. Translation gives CASSLSPWDTYQETQYF.